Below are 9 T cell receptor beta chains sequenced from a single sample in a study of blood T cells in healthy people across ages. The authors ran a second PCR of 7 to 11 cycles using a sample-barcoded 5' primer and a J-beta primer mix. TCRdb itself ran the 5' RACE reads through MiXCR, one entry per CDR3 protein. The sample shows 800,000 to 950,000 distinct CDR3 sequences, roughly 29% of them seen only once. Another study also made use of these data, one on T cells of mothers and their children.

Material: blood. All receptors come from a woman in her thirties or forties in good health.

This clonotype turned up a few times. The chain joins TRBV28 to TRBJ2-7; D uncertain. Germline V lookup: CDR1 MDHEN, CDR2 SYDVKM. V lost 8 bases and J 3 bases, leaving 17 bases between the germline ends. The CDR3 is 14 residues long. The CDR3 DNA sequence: TGTGCCAGCGGTACCATAAGTCCCCTCTACGAGCAGTACTTC. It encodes CASGTISPLYEQYF.

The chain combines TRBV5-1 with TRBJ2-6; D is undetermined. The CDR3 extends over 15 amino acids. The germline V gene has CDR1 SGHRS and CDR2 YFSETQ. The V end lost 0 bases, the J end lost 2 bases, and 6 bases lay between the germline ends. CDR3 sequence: CASSLVTAGANVLTF. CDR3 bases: TGCGCCAGCAGCTTGGTAACAGCTGGGGCCAACGTCCTGACTTTC.

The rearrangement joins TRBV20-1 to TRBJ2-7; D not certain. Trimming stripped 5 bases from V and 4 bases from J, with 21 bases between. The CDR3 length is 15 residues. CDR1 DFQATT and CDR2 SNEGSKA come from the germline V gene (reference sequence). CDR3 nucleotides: TGCAGTGCTGAACACGAGACCGAGACCGGGTACGAGCAGTACTTC. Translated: CSAEHETETGYEQYF.

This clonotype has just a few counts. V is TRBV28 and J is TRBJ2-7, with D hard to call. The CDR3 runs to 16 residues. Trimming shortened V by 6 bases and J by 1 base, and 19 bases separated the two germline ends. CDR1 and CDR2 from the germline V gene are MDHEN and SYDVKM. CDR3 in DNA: TGTGCCAGCAGCCAGGCAGGTTTTGGGGTTTCCTACGAGCAGTACTTC. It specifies CASSQAGFGVSYEQYF.

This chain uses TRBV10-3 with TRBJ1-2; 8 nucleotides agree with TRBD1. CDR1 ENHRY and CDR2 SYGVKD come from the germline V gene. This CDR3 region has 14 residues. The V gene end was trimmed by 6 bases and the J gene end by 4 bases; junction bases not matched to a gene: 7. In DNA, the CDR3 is TGTGCCATCAGGAAGACAGGGGAGGGCTATGGCTACACCTTC. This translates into CAIRKTGEGYGYTF.

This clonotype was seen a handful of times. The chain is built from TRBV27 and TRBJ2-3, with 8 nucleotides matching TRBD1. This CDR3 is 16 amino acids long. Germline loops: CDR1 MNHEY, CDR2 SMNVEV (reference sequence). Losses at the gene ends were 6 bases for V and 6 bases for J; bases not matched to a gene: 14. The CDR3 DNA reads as TGTGCCAGCAGCCAATTCGGACAGGGTGTCGTGGATACGCAGTATTTT. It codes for CASSQFGQGVVDTQYF.

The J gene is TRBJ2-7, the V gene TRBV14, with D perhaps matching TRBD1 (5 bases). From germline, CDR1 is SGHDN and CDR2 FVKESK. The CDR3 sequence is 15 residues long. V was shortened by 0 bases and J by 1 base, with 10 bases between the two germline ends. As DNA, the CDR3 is TGTGCCAGCAGCCAAGATTGGGGCTGGTCCTACGAGCAGTACTTC. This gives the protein CASSQDWGWSYEQYF.

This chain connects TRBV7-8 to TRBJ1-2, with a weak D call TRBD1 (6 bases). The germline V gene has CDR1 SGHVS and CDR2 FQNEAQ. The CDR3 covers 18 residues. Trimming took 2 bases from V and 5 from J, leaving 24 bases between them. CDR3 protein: CASSLRPQGLSGSYGYTF. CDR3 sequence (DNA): TGTGCCAGCAGCTTACGTCCACAGGGCTTGTCAGGCTCTTATGGCTACACCTTC.

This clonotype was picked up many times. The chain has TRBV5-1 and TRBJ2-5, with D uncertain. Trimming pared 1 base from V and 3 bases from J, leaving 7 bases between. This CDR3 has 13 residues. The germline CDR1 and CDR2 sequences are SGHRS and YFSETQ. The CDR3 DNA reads TGCGCCAGCAGCTTGACAGAAGAAGAGACCCAGTACTTC. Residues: CASSLTEEETQYF.